These 3 T cell receptor beta chains came from one sample sequenced in a study of cytomegalovirus exposure and HLA in healthy donors. The PCR made use of 60 Vbeta and 13 Jbeta primers. Profiled with immunoSEQ multiplex PCR; TCRdb holds only in-frame clones, not every one. The sample has some 170,000 clones, 81% seen once. The sequenced sample consisted of PBMCs. Receptors originate from a woman aged 18-35 years in good health and CMV-seropositive.

The chain is built from TRBV7-2 and TRBJ2-1; 14 nucleotides agree with TRBD2. This CDR3 comprises 15 residues. The trim removed 5 bases at V and 8 bases at J, leaving 5 bases unmatched. Per germline, CDR1 SGHTA and CDR2 FQGNSA. The CDR3 DNA reads TGTGCCAGCAGCAGGACTAGCGGGGGGTCGGATGAGCAGTTCTTC. Protein product: CASSRTSGGSDEQFF.

The chain uses TRBV28 and TRBJ1-5; the D gene is possibly TRBD1 (5 bases). The ends were cut back, 6 bases at V and 2 bases at J, with 11 bases in the middle. The germline CDR1 and CDR2 sequences are MDHEN and SYDVKM. This CDR3 is 14 amino acids long. The CDR3 DNA reads as TGTGCCAGCAGCGGAGGGGCGCGCAATCAGCCCCAGCATTTT. Its translation is CASSGGARNQPQHF. Supplemented by reference TRBV28 and TRBJ1-5, the full variable domain reads DVKVTQSSRYLVKRTGEKVFLECVQDMDHENMFWYRQDPGLGLRLIYFSYDVKMKEKGDIPEGYSVSREKKERFSLILESASTNQTSMYLCASSGGARNQPQHFGDGTRLSIL.

The chain links TRBV4-2 to TRBJ1-6; unclear D gene. In germline, CDR1 is LGHNA, CDR2 YNFKEQ. The CDR3 is 15 residues long. V lost 1 base and J 7 bases, leaving 11 bases between the germline ends. The CDR3 loop reads CASSQGASTNSPLHF. The CDR3 DNA sequence: TGTGCCAGCAGCCAAGGCGCCTCAACCAATTCACCCCTCCACTTT.